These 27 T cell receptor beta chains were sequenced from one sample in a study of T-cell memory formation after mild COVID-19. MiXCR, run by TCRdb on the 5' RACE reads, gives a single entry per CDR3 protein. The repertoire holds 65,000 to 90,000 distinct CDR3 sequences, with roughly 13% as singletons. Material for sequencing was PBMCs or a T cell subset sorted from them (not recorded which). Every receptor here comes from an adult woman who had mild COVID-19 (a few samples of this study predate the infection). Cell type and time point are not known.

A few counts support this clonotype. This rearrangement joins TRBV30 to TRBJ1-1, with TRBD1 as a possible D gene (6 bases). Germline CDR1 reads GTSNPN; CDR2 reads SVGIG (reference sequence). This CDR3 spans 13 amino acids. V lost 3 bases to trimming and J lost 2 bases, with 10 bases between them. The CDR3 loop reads CAWRWTANTEAFF. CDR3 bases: TGTGCCTGGAGGTGGACAGCAAACACTGAAGCTTTCTTT.

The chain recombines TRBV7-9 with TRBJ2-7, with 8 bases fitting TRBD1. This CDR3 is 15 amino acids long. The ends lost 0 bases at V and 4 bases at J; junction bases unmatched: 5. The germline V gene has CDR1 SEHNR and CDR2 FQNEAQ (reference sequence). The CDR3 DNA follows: TGTGCCAGCAGCTTAGCCGACAGGGGTGGGTACGAGCAGTACTTC. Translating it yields CASSLADRGGYEQYF.

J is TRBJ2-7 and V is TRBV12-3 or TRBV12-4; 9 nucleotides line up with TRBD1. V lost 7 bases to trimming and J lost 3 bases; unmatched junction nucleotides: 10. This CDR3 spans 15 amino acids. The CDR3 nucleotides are TGTGCCAGCACCGGGGTGGGACAGGGAGACTACGAGCAGTACTTC. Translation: CASTGVGQGDYEQYF.

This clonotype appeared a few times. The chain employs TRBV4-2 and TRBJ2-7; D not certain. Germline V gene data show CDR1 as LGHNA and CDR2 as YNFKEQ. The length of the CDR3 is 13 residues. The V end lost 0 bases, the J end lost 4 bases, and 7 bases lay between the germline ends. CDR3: CASSQDVFYEQYF. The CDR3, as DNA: TGTGCCAGCAGCCAAGATGTCTTTTACGAGCAGTACTTC.

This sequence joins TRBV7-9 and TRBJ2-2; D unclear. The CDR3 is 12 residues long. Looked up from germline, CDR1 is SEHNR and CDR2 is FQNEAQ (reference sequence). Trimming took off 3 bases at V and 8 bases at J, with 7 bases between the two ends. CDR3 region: CASSFLPGELFF. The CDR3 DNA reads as TGTGCCAGCAGCTTCCTCCCGGGGGAGCTGTTTTTT.

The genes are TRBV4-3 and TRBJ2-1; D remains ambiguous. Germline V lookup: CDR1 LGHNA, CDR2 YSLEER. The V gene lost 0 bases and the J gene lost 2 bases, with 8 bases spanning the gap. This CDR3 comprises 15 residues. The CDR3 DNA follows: TGCGCCAGCAGCCAAGAGGGCGGTACCTACAATGAGCAGTTCTTC. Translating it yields CASSQEGGTYNEQFF.

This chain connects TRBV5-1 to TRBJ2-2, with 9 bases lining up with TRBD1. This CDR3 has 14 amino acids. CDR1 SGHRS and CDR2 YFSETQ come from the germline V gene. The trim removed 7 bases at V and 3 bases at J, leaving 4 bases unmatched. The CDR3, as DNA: TGCGCCAGCTTCGACAGGGGGTACACCGGGGAGCTGTTTTTT. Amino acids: CASFDRGYTGELFF.

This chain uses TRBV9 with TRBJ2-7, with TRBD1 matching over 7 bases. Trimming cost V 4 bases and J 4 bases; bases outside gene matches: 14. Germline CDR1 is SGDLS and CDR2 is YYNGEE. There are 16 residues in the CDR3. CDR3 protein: CASSSHRDPRGYEQYF. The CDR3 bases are TGTGCCAGCAGCTCCCACCGGGACCCCAGGGGGTACGAGCAGTACTTC.

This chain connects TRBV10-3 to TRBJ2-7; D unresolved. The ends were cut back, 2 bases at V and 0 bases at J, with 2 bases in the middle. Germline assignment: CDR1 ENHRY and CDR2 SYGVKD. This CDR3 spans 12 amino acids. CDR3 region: CAISENSYEQYF. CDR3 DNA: TGTGCCATCAGTGAGAACTCCTACGAGCAGTACTTC.

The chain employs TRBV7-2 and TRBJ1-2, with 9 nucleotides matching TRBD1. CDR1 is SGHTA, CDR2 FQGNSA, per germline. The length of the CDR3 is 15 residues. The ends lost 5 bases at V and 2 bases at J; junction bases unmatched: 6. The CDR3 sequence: CASSPTQGANYGYTF. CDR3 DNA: TGTGCCAGCAGCCCCACACAGGGGGCGAACTATGGCTACACCTTC.

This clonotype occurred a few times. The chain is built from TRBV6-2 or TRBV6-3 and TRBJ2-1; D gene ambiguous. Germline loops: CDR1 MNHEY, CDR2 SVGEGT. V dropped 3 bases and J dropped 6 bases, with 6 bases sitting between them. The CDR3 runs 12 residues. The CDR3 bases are TGTGCCAGCAGTTATGTCTCCAATGAGCAGTTCTTC. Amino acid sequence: CASSYVSNEQFF.

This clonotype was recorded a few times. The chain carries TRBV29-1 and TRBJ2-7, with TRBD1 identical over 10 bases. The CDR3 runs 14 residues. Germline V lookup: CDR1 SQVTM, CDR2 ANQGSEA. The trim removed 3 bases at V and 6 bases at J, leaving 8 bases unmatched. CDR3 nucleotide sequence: TGCAGCGTTGAGTGGGACAGGGGATATCGCGAGCAGTACTTC. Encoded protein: CSVEWDRGYREQYF.

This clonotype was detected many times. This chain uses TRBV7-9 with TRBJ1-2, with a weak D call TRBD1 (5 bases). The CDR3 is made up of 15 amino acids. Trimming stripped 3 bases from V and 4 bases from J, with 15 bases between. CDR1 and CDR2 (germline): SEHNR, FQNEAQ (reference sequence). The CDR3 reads CASSFPDTRSYGYTF. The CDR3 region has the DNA TGTGCCAGCAGCTTTCCGGACACTCGGTCCTATGGCTACACCTTC.

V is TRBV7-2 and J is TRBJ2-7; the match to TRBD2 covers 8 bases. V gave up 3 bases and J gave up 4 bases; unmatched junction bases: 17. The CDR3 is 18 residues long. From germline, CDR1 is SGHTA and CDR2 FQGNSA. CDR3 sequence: CASSFSLAGPVFGYEQYF. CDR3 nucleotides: TGTGCCAGCAGCTTTAGTCTAGCGGGCCCCGTATTTGGGTACGAGCAGTACTTC.

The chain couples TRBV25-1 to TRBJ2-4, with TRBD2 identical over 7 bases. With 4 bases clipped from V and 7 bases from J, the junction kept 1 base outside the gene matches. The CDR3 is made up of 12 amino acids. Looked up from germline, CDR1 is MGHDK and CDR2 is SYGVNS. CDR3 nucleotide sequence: TGTGCCAGCAGTGTGGGGGGGAACATTCAGTACTTC. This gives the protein CASSVGGNIQYF.

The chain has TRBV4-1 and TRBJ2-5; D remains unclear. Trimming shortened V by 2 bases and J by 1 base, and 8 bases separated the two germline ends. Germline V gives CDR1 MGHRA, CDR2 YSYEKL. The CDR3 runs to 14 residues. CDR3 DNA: TGCGCCAGCAGCCAAAAAGACTTCCAAGAGACCCAGTACTTC. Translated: CASSQKDFQETQYF.

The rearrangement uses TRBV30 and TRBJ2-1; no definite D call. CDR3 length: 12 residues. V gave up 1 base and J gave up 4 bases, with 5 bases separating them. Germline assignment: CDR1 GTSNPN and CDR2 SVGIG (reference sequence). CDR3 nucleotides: TGTGCCTGGAGTGAGGGATACAATGAGCAGTTCTTC. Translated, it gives CAWSEGYNEQFF. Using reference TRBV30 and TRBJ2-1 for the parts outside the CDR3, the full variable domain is SQTIHQWPATLVQPVGSPLSLECTVEGTSNPNLYWYRQAAGRGLQLLFYSVGIGQISSEVPQNLSASRPQDRQFILSSKKLLLSDSGFYLCAWSEGYNEQFFGPGTRLTVL.

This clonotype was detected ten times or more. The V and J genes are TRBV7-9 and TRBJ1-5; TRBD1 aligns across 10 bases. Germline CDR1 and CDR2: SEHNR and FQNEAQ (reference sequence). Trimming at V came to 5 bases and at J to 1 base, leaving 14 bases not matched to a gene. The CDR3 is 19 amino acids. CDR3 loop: CASSPPVGTGDSSNQPQHF. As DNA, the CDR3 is TGTGCCAGCAGCCCTCCTGTTGGGACAGGGGATTCAAGCAATCAGCCCCAGCATTTT.

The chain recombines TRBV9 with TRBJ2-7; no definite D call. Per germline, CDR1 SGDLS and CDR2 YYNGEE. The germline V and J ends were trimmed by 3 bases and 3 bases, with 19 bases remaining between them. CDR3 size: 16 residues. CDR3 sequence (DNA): TGTGCCAGCAGCGAAGGGAACCCGGCCGGTCACTACGAGCAGTACTTC. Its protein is CASSEGNPAGHYEQYF.

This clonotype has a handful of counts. CDR3 nucleotides: TGTGCCAGCAGCCAATTGGGAGTGACGAGCTCCTACAATGAGCAGTTCTTC. Translated, it gives CASSQLGVTSSYNEQFF. The chain joins TRBV4-2 to TRBJ2-1; the D gene is possibly TRBD2 (5 bases). V was cut by 2 bases and J by 0 bases, with 14 bases left in between. The CDR3 is 17 residues long. Germline-derived CDR1 and CDR2 are LGHNA and YNFKEQ.

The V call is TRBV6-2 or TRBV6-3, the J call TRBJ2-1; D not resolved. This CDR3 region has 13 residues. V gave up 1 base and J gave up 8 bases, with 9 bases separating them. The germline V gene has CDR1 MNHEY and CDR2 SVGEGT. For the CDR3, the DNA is TGTGCCAGCAGTTACTACAATTTCCATGAGCAGTTCTTC. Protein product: CASSYYNFHEQFF.

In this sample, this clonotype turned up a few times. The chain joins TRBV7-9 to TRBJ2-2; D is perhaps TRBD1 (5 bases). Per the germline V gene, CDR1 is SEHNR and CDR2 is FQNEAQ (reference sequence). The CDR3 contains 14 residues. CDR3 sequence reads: CASQEGANTGELFF. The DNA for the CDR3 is TGTGCATCTCAGGAAGGGGCTAACACCGGGGAGCTGTTTTTT.

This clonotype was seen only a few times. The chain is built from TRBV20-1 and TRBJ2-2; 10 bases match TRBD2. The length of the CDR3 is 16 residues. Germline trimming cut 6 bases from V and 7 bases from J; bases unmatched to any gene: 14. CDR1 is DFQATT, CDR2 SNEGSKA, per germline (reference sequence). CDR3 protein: CSAEGLAEGGIGELFF. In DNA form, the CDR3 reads TGCAGTGCCGAAGGACTAGCGGAGGGGGGAATCGGGGAGCTGTTTTTT.

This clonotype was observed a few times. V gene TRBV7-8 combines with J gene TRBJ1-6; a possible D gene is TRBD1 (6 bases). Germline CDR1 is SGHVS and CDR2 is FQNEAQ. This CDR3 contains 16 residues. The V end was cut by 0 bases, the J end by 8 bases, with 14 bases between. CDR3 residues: CASSLALGGGDSPLHF. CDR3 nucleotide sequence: TGTGCCAGCAGCTTAGCTTTAGGGGGAGGCGATTCACCCCTCCACTTT. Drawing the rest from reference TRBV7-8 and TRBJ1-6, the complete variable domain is GAGVSQSPRYKVAKRGQDVALRCDPISGHVSLFWYQQALGQGPEFLTYFQNEAQLDKSGLPSDRFFAERPEGSVSTLKIQRTQQEDSAVYLCASSLALGGGDSPLHFGNGTRLTVT.

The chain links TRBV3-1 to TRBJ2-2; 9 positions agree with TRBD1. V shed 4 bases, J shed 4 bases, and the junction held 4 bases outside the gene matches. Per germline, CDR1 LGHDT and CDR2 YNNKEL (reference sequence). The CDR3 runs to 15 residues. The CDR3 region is CASSLTGQGTGELFF. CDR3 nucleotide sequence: TGTGCCAGCAGCCTTACGGGACAGGGCACCGGGGAGCTGTTTTTT.

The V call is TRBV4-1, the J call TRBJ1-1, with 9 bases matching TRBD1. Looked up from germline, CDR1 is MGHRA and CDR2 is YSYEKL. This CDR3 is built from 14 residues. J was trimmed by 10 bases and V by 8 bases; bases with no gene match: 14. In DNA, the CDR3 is TGCGCCAGCGGGGAAGGACAGGGGCTAGCTGTAGCTTTCTTT. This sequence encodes CASGEGQGLAVAFF.

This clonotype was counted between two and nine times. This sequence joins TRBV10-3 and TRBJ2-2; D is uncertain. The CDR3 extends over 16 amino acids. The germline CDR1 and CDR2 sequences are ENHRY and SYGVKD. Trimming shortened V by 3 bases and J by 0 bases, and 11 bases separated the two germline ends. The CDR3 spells CAISDPGPTNTGELFF. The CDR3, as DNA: TGTGCCATCAGTGACCCCGGACCCACGAACACCGGGGAGCTGTTTTTT.